The clone carrying this TCR beta chain was detected a few times. Extracted RNA was reverse transcribed into cDNA, the sequencing template. Sequencing was performed with immunoSEQ multiplex PCR; in TCRdb, only in-frame clones are kept and a portion is missing. This table holds about 190,000 clones, roughly 60% found once. The CDR3 has 14 residues. V was pared by 3 bases and J by 4 bases, with 12 bases between. Germline CDR1 reads SEHNR; CDR2 reads FQNEAQ (reference sequence). Treatment reported: oral pan-JAK inhibitor, 5-10 mg twice daily. The data stem from a study of CD8+ T cells in alopecia areata. This TCR was recovered from a human donor with alopecia areata. The sample here was CD4+ T cells sorted from blood, taken at week 24, from a patient treated with tofacitinib. This chain joins TRBV7-9 and TRBJ2-5; a weak D match, TRBD1 (5 bases). CDR3 nucleotides: TGTGCCAGCAGCTTGGGGCAGACAGTAGAGACCCAGTACTTC. It specifies CASSLGQTVETQYF.